This record covers a single TCR beta chain. The antigen is unknown. The CDR3 has 14 residues. CDR1 and CDR2 (germline): MNHEY, SVGEGT. The V and J ends lost 2 bases and 0 bases respectively, with 7 bases between them. The source of the sample is a study of T cell responses to AZD1222 COVID-19 vaccine. Notes on the study in general: Unmutated regions of variants are reportedly targeted by nearly half of spike-specific TCRs. Distributed over spike, vaccine-associated CD4 TCRs predominated at 160-218 and 743-854.

TCRdb keeps only in-frame clones here, not all; method: immunoSEQ multiplex PCR. This sample has 100,000 to 120,000 clones, with nearly 90% found just once. The chain couples TRBV6-2 or TRBV6-3 to TRBJ1-2; D is unclear. The starting material was peripheral blood, obtained on day 0 of AZD1222 vaccination. This receptor was identified in an adult in good health. This CDR3 reads CASSYGIANYGYTF. Here the CDR3 DNA reads TGTGCCAGCAGTTACGGGATAGCTAACTATGGCTACACCTTC.